This TCR beta chain appears in the sequencing data of a study of type 1 regulatory T cells. Study in general: This in vitro CD4 product, T-allo10, is enriched for Tr1 cells and alloantigen-specific.

TCRdb reprocessed the reads via MiXCR and lists one record per CDR3 protein. In the table there are about 60,000 distinct CDR3 sequences, 62% of which are singletons. As regards this clonotype: The antigen remains unidentified.

The sequence was collected from a human donor in good health. Sequenced material: cultured non-Tr1 T cells, either the whole culture or a sorted T cell fraction (not recorded which).

This chain's CDR3 is CASSLLGDGELFF. CDR3 nucleotide sequence: TGCGCCAGCAGCTTGTTGGGAGACGGGGAGCTGTTTTTT. The V call is TRBV5-1, the J call TRBJ2-2; a weak D match, TRBD2 (5 bases). Germline loops: CDR1 SGHRS, CDR2 YFSETQ. Trimming left V 1 base short and J 7 bases short, with 8 bases between. This CDR3 has 13 residues.